This TCR beta chain was sequenced during a study of a mutant IDH1 vaccine in newly diagnosed glioma. This CDR3 region has 13 residues. Per the germline V gene, CDR1 is SGDLS and CDR2 is YYNGEE. V was clipped by 4 bases and J by 7 bases, with 12 bases between them. Assay: immunoSEQ multiplex PCR; the TCRdb copy retains only in-frame clones and omits some. Of 52,000 or so clones in the sample, 75% to 90% were seen once. Comments on this clone: No antigen is known for it.

Time point meaning: week 23, last vaccination. Vaccine doses each comprised 300 ug of mutant IDH1 20-mer peptide, with topical imiquimod. Sample: PBMCs, taken from a glioma patient whose treatment included an IDH1 peptide vaccine. The origin of this receptor is a man between 35 and 55 years old with glioma. The J gene is TRBJ1-5, the V gene TRBV9; perhaps TRBD1 as D (5 bases). The DNA of the CDR3 is TGTGCCAGCAGCAGTGGGGGGGAGCAGCCCCAGCATTTT. Protein sequence: CASSSGGEQPQHF.